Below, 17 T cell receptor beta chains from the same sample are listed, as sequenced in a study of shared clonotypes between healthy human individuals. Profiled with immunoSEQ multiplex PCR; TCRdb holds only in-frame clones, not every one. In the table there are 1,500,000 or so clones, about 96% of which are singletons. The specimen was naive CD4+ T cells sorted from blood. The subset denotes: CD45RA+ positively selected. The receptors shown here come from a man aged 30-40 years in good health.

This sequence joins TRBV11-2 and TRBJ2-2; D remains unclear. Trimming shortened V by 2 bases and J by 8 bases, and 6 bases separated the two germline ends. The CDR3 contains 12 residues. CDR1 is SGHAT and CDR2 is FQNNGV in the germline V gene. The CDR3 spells CASSLNRGELFF. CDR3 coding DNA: TGTGCCAGCAGCTTAAATCGAGGGGAGCTGTTTTTT.

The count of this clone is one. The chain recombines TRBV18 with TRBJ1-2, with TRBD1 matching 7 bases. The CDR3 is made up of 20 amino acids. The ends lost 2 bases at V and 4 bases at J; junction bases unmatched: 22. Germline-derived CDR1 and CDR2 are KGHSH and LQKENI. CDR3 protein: CASSPASGSTGPPKRYGYTF. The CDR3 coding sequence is TGTGCCAGCTCACCAGCGTCTGGTTCGACAGGGCCCCCTAAACGCTATGGCTACACCTTC.

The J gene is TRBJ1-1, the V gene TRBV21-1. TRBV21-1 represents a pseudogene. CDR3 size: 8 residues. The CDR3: CATRRAFF. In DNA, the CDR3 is TGTGCCACCCGTCGCGCTTTCTTT.

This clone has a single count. This CDR3 is CASSVSRGPPGELFF. CDR3 in DNA: TGTGCCAGCAGCGTCTCCAGGGGGCCCCCCGGGGAGCTGTTTTTT. The chain recombines TRBV9 with TRBJ2-2, with TRBD1 matching 8 bases. V shed 2 bases and J 6 bases; nucleotides not matched to a gene: 6. The CDR3 covers 15 residues. CDR1 SGDLS and CDR2 YYNGEE come from the germline V gene.

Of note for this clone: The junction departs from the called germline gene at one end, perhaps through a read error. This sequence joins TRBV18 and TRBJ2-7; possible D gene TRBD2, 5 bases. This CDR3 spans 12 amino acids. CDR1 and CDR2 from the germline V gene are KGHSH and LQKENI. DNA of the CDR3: TGTGCCAGCTCACCCTACTCTTCGGACTTAAACTTC. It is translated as CASSPYSSDLNF.

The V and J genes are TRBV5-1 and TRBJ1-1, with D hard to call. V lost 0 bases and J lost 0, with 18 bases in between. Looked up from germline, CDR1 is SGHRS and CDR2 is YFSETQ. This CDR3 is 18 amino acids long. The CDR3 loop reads CASSLGFRRTIMNTEAFF. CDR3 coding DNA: TGCGCCAGCAGCTTGGGTTTTCGACGGACGATTATGAACACTGAAGCTTTCTTT. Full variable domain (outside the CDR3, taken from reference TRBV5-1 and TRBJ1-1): KAGVTQTPRYLIKTRGQQVTLSCSPISGHRSVSWYQQTPGQGLQFLFEYFSETQRNKGNFPGRFSGRQFSNSRSEMNVSTLELGDSALYLCASSLGFRRTIMNTEAFFGQGTRLTVV.

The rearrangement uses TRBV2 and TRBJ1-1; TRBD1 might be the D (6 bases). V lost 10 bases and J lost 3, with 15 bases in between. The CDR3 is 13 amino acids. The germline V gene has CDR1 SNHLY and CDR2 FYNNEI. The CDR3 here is CATQGGTHTEAFF. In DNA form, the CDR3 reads TGTGCCACCCAAGGGGGGACCCACACTGAAGCTTTCTTT.

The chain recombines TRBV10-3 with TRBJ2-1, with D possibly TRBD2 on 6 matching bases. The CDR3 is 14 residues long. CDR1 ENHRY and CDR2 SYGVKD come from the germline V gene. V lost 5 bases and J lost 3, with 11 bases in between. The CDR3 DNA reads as TGTGCCATCAGTCTTCGACTAGACTACAATGAGCAGTTCTTC. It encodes CAISLRLDYNEQFF.

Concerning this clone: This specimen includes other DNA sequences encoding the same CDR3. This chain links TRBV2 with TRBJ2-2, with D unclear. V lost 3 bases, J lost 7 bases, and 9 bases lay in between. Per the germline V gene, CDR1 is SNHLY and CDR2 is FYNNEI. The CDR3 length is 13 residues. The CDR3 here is CASSESGFGELFF. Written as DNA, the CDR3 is TGTGCCAGCAGTGAGAGTGGGTTCGGGGAGCTGTTTTTT.

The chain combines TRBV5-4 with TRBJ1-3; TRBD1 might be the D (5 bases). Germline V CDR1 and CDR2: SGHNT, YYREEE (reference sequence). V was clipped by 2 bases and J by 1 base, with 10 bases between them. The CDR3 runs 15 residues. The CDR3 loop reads CASSLDRLSGNTIYF. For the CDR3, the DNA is TGTGCCAGCAGCTTAGACAGACTATCTGGAAACACCATATATTTT.

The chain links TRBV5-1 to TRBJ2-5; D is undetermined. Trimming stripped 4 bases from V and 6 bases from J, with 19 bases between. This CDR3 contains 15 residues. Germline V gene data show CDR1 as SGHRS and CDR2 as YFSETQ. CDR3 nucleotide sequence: TGCGCCAGCAGCCTCGGCCGGGTGGATTGGAAGACCCAGTACTTC. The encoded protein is CASSLGRVDWKTQYF.

CDR3 protein: CASSRTGFEQYF. The CDR3 nucleotides are TGTGCCAGTAGTAGGACAGGGTTCGAGCAGTACTTC. This chain uses TRBV19 with TRBJ2-7; 8 positions agree with TRBD1. From germline, CDR1 is LNHDA and CDR2 SQIVND (reference sequence). V shed 4 bases and J 6 bases; nucleotides not matched to a gene: 2. This CDR3 contains 12 residues. The full variable domain, rest sourced from reference TRBV19 and TRBJ2-7, is DGGITQSPKYLFRKEGQNVTLSCEQNLNHDAMYWYRQDPGQGLRLIYYSQIVNDFQKGDIAEGYSVSREKKESFPLTVTSAQKNPTAFYLCASSRTGFEQYFGPGTRLTVT.

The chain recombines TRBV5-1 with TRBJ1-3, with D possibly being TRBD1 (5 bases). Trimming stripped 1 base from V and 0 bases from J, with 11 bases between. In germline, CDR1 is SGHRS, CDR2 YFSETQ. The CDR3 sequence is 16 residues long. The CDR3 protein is CASSLSGGDSGNTIYF. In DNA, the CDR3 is TGCGCCAGCAGCTTGAGCGGGGGAGACTCTGGAAACACCATATATTTT.

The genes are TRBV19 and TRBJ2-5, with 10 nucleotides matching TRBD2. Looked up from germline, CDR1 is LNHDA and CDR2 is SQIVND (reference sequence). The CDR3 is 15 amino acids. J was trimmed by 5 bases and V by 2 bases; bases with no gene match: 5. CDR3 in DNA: TGTGCCAGTAGTATACTAGCGGGAGTACGGGAGACCCAGTACTTC. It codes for CASSILAGVRETQYF.

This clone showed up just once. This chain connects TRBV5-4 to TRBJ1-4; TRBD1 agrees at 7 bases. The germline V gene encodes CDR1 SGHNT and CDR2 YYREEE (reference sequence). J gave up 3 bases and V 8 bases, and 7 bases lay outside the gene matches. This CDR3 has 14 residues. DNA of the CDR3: TGTGCCAGAGGGAGGGGGCAGGCTAATGAAAAACTGTTTTTT. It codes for CARGRGQANEKLFF.

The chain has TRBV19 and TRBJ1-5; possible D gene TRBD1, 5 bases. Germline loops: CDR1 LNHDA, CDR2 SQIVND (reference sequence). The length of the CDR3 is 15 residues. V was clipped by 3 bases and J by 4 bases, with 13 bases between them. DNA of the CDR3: TGTGCCAGTAGTATCCGCGAGGGGCTAAATCAGCCCCAGCATTTT. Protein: CASSIREGLNQPQHF.

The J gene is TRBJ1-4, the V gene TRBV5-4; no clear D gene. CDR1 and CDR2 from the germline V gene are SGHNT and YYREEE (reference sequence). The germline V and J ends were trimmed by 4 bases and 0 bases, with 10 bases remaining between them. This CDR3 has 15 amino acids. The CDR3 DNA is TGTGCCAGCAGCGAAGAGGCAGCAACTAATGAAAAACTGTTTTTT. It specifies CASSEEAATNEKLFF.